A single sample is the source of the 15 T cell receptor beta chains below, sequenced in a study of CD8+CD57+ T cells in acquired aplastic anemia. Patients chosen for sequencing had CD8+CD57+ cells that had expanded, as shown by flow cytometry. Template material for TCR beta VDJ and CDR3 profiling consisted of genomic DNA. Each CDR3 protein is one row after TCRdb ran MiXCR on the reads. This sample has some 170,000 distinct CDR3 sequences, with around 48% found just once. Sequencing was done on a sample of sorted CD4+, CD8+, or CD8+CD57+ T cells (not recorded which) from PBMCs. The receptors derive from a human donor with aplastic anemia.

This chain connects TRBV20-1 to TRBJ2-7, with 9 positions matching TRBD1. The CDR3 has 11 amino acids. Germline V CDR1 and CDR2: DFQATT, SNEGSKA (reference sequence). After removal of 5 bases from V and 7 bases from J, the junction contained 3 bases not matched to a gene. CDR3 nucleotides: TGCAGTGCTGCGGGACAGGGAGAGCAGTACTTC. This gives the protein CSAAGQGEQYF.

This clonotype has only a few counts. The CDR3 does not end in the conserved phenylalanine or tryptophan, so this is likely a read error. The chain employs TRBV20-1 and TRBJ2-7, with 7 bases fitting TRBD2. The V gene end was trimmed by 6 bases and the J gene end by 2 bases; junction bases not matched to a gene: 13. The CDR3 spans 15 residues. Germline CDR1 is DFQATT and CDR2 is SNEGSKA (reference sequence). CDR3 bases: TGCAGTGCGCATGAGCCTCTGGCGGGGGCCTACGAGCAGTACTCC. This codes for CSAHEPLAGAYEQYS.

Points on this clonotype: An end of the junction differs from the germline gene, which may be a read error. The chain uses TRBV7-7 and TRBJ2-1; TRBD2 might be the D (6 bases). The CDR3 contains 16 residues. Per germline, CDR1 SSHAT and CDR2 FNYEAQ (reference sequence). For the CDR3, the DNA is TGTGCTAGCAGCTTAGTCGCCGGGACTCCTTACAATGAGCAGTTCTTC. Translating gives CASSLVAGTPYNEQFF.

This clonotype was seen many times. The genes are TRBV19 and TRBJ1-1; 7 positions match TRBD1. V shed 4 bases, J shed 8 bases, and the junction held 4 bases outside the gene matches. Per the germline V gene, CDR1 is LNHDA and CDR2 is SQIVND (reference sequence). The CDR3 loop spans 12 amino acids. CDR3 nucleotide sequence: TGTGCCAGTAGTAGAGACAGGGACGAAGCTTTCTTT. It yields the protein CASSRDRDEAFF.

The V gene is TRBV7-2, the J gene TRBJ1-1, with 11 bases matching TRBD1. The J segment lost 5 bases and the V segment lost 5 bases, leaving 4 bases of the junction unmatched. The CDR3 sequence is 14 residues long. Per germline, CDR1 SGHTA and CDR2 FQGNSA. CDR3: CASSAGQGETEAFF. The CDR3, as DNA: TGTGCCAGCAGCGCGGGACAGGGGGAGACTGAAGCTTTCTTT.

The sample holds many counts of this clonotype. J is TRBJ1-2 and V is TRBV6-5; D ambiguous. This CDR3 is built from 13 residues. V was clipped by 2 bases and J by 4 bases, with 8 bases between them. Germline V gives CDR1 MNHEY, CDR2 SVGAGI. In nucleotides, the CDR3 is TGTGCCAGCAGTTACGTTCCAGGCTATGGCTACACCTTC. This translates into CASSYVPGYGYTF.

V and J are TRBV2 and TRBJ2-7; no definite D call. Germline values: CDR1 SNHLY, CDR2 FYNNEI. CDR3 size: 12 residues. The V end was cut by 6 bases, the J end by 6 bases, with 12 bases between. CDR3 nucleotide sequence: TGTGCCAGCAGGGAGCTAGGACGCGAGCAGTACTTC. Amino acid sequence: CASRELGREQYF.

In the case of this clonotype: No conserved phenylalanine or tryptophan ends this CDR3, so it is likely a read error. The V call is TRBV10-3, the J call TRBJ1-2, with TRBD1 identical over 8 bases. Germline V CDR1 and CDR2: ENHRY, SYGVKD. Trimming removed 4 bases from V and 4 bases from J; junction bases left unmatched: 2. This CDR3 region has 13 residues. CDR3 residues: CAISGTGTYGYTL. CDR3 coding DNA: TGTGCCATCAGTGGGACAGGGACCTATGGCTACACCCTC.

The chain has TRBV29-1 and TRBJ2-2; 8 nucleotides agree with TRBD2. V was clipped by 7 bases and J by 4 bases; unmatched bases: 8. The CDR3 spans 14 residues. CDR1 and CDR2 from the germline V gene are SQVTM and ANQGSEA. CDR3 nucleotide sequence: TGCAGCGCCGGGAGGGGGGCAAGCACCGGGGAGCTGTTTTTT. Translation: CSAGRGASTGELFF.

V is TRBV10-3 and J is TRBJ1-1; TRBD1 might be the D (5 bases). The germline CDR1 and CDR2 sequences are ENHRY and SYGVKD. The CDR3 extends over 17 amino acids. V lost 2 bases and J lost 4, with 20 bases in between. In nucleotides, the CDR3 is TGTGCCATCAGTGAGCCACCCTCGACAGAGTTGGGCACTGAAGCTTTCTTT. Its translation: CAISEPPSTELGTEAFF.

V usage is TRBV10-2 and J usage is TRBJ1-4; D gene uncertain. V lost 8 bases and J lost 5, with 12 bases in between. The CDR3 runs to 13 residues. Germline values: CDR1 WSHSY, CDR2 SAAADI. The chain's CDR3 is CASQTHPNEKLFF. In nucleotides, the CDR3 is TGCGCCAGCCAGACCCACCCGAATGAAAAACTGTTTTTT.

The CDR3 bases are TGCGCCAGCAGCCCGACAGGGTTGGACTACGAGCAGTACTTC. Translating it yields CASSPTGLDYEQYF. The rearrangement links TRBV4-1 to TRBJ2-7; 7 nucleotides align to TRBD1. The V gene's germline CDR1 is MGHRA and CDR2 YSYEKL. The ends lost 4 bases at V and 3 bases at J; junction bases unmatched: 6. The CDR3 length is 14 residues.

V and J are TRBV13 and TRBJ1-2; D may be TRBD1 (6 bases). Germline V gene data show CDR1 as PRHDT and CDR2 as FYEKMQ (reference sequence). The CDR3 extends over 14 amino acids. V was trimmed by 5 bases and J by 3 bases, leaving 13 bases between them. CDR3 in amino acids: CASSTSGQDYGYTF. The CDR3 coding sequence is TGTGCCAGCAGCACCTCGGGACAAGACTATGGCTACACCTTC.

This clonotype was found many times. The chain recombines TRBV20-1 with TRBJ1-3; D gene uncertain. In germline, CDR1 is DFQATT, CDR2 SNEGSKA (reference sequence). The CDR3 loop spans 13 amino acids. Trimming removed 3 bases from V and 2 bases from J, with 8 bases in between. The CDR3 coding sequence is TGCAGTGCTAGTCAAGGGACTGGAAACACCATATATTTT. Translated, it gives CSASQGTGNTIYF.

V gene TRBV7-8 combines with J gene TRBJ2-5, with 9 bases identical to TRBD1. V lost 5 bases, J lost 13 bases, and 8 bases stayed unmatched. Germline lookup yields CDR1 SGHVS and CDR2 FQNEAQ. The CDR3 runs to 12 residues. The CDR3 sequence: CASSGSDRGLYF. In nucleotides, the CDR3 is TGTGCCAGCAGCGGAAGCGACAGGGGGTTGTACTTC.